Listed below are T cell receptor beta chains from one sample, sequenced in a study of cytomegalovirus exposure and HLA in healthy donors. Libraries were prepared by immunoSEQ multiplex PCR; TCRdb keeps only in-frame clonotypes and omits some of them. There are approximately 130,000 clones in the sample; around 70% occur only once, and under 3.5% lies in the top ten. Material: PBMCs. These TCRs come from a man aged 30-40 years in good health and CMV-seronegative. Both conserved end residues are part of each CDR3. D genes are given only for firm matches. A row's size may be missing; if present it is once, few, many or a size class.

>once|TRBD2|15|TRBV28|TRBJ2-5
CASSFASGGRETQYF
TGTGCCAGCAGTTTTGCCAGCGGGGGGCGCGAGACCCAGTACTTC
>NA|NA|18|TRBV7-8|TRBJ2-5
CASSPWGRGATGQETQYF
TGTGCCAGCAGCCCCTGGGGCAGGGGGGCGACGGGCCAAGAGACCCAGTACTTC
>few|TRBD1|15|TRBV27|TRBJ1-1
CASSRGQGVSTEAFF
TGTGCCAGCAGCCGCGGACAGGGGGTGAGCACTGAAGCTTTCTTT
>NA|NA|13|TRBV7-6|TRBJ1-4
CASSPLPDEKLFF
TGTGCCAGCAGCCCCCTCCCGGATGAAAAACTGTTTTTT
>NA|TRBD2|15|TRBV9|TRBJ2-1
CASSVSGRSYNEQFF
TGTGCCAGCAGCGTTAGCGGGAGGTCCTACAATGAGCAGTTCTTC
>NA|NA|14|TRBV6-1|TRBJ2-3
CASSEADPEDTQYF
TGTGCCAGCAGTGAGGCAGACCCGGAGGATACGCAGTATTTT
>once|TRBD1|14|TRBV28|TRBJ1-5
CASSTGGTNQPQHF
TGTGCCAGCAGTACAGGGGGGACCAATCAGCCCCAGCATTTT
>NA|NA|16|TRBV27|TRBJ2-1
CASSFVPGTTHNEQFF
TGTGCCAGCAGTTTCGTCCCCGGGACAACCCACAATGAGCAGTTCTTC
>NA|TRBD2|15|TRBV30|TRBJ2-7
CAWSVMTSGLYEQYF
TGTGCCTGGAGTGTAATGACTAGCGGGCTATACGAGCAGTACTTC
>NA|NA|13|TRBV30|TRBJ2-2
CAWSVVASGELFF
TGTGCCTGGAGTGTTGTAGCGAGCGGGGAGCTGTTTTTT
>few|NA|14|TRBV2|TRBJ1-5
CASSGGSRYQPQHF
TGTGCCAGCAGTGGGGGCAGCAGATATCAGCCCCAGCATTTT
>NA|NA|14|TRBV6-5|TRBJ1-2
CAPTPRKLDYGYTF
TGTGCCCCCACCCCGCGTAAACTCGACTATGGCTACACCTTC
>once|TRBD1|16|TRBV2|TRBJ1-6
CASSPDRSSYNSPLHF
TGTGCCAGCAGCCCGGACAGGAGCTCCTATAATTCACCCCTCCACTTT
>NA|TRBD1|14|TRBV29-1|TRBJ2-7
CSVETATGSYEQYF
TGCAGCGTTGAAACCGCGACAGGGTCCTACGAGCAGTACTTC
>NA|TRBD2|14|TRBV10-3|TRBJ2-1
CAISGGGASDEQFF
TGTGCCATCAGTGGGGGGGGAGCAAGTGATGAGCAGTTCTTC
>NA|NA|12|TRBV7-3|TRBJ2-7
CASSLTGGEQYF
TGTGCCAGCAGCTTGACAGGAGGCGAGCAGTACTTC
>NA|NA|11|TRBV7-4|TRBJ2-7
CASSFVHEQYF
TGTGCCAGCAGCTTCGTCCACGAGCAGTACTTC
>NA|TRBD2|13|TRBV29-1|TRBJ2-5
CSALAGAWENKYF
TGCAGCGCCTTAGCGGGAGCGTGGGAGAACAAGTACTTC
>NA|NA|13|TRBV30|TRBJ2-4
CAWSVRGSDIQYF
TGTGCCTGGAGTGTACGGGGGAGCGACATTCAGTACTTC
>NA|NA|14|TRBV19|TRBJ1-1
CASSILSAATEAFF
TGTGCCAGTAGTATATTATCCGCGGCCACTGAAGCTTTCTTT
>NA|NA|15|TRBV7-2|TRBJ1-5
CASSLVGRDNQPQHF
TGTGCCAGCAGCTTAGTAGGCAGGGACAATCAGCCCCAGCATTTT
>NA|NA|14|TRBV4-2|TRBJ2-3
CASSQGLGTDTQYF
TGTGCCAGCAGCCAAGGACTAGGTACAGATACGCAGTATTTT
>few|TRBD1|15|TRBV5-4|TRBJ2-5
CASSSATGGWETQYF
TGTGCCAGCAGCTCCGCGACAGGGGGCTGGGAGACCCAGTACTTC
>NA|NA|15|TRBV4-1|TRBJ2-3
CASSQDRTSTYTQYF
TGCGCCAGCAGCCAAGATCGTACTAGCACTTATACGCAGTATTTT
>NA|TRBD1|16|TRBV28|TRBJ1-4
CASSLFGTGGYEKLFF
TGTGCCAGCAGTTTATTTGGGACAGGGGGTTATGAAAAACTGTTTTTT
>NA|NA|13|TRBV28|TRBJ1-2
CATVRQGLVSYTF
TGTGCCACCGTCCGGCAGGGCCTCGTAAGCTACACCTTC
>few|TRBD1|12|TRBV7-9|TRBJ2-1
CSSSLGTTGEFF
TGTTCCAGCAGCTTAGGGACGACAGGGGAGTTCTTC
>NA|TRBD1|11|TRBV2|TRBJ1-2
CASSGTDGYTF
TGTGCCAGCAGCGGGACAGATGGCTACACCTTC
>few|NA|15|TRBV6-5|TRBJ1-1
CASSSTDTLNPEAFF
TGTGCCAGCAGTTCCACGGACACCTTAAATCCTGAAGCTTTCTTT
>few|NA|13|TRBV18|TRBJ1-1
CASSTGKDTEAFF
TGTGCCAGCTCAACCGGGAAGGACACTGAAGCTTTCTTT
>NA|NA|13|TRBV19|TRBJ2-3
CASSDILTDTQYF
TGTGCCAGTAGTGACATCCTCACAGATACGCAGTATTTT
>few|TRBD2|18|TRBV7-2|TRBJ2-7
CASSLQTSLAGSSYEQYF
TGTGCCAGCAGCCTTCAGACCTCACTAGCGGGGTCCTCCTACGAGCAGTACTTC
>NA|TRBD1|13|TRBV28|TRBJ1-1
CASSPGGNTEAFF
TGTGCCAGCAGTCCAGGGGGCAACACTGAAGCTTTCTTT